Following are 31 T cell receptor beta chains from one sample sequenced in a study of persistence of HIV-infected CD4 T cells (dated by TCRdb to about 2020). The immunoSEQ hsTCRB assay version 4, run in survey mode, was used to sequence TCRbeta repertoires from genomic DNA. The immuneACCESS repertoire file appears here via TCRdb, limited to in-frame rearrangements. These files lack a portion of the clones; in checked studies, under half of the deficit traces to unresolved V genes, and the cause of the others is not known. The sample has more than 35,000 clones on record, about 85% of them singletons. The ten top clones hold around 1.5% of the sample. What this sample's treatment or condition label stands for: suppressive antiretroviral therapy. Lysates of CMV-infected fibroblasts were used at about 10 ug/mL for cell stimulation. Memory CD4+ T cells that did not respond, being CD40L-negative, CD69-negative and CD45RO-high, were sorted as memory populations depleted of antigen-responding cells.

Their target antigens are unknown. Sample: CD4+ T cells sorted from PBMCs after approximately 18-hour stimulation, taken from a patient who received antiretroviral therapy. This specimen's cell subset or site label, interpreted: CD40L-CD69- CD45RO-high memory CD4 T cells not responding to CMV lysate. These receptors originate from an adult man with HIV who was CMV-seropositive.

The V call is TRBV27, the J call TRBJ1-1; tentative D call: TRBD1 (5 bases). CDR3 length equals 14 residues. V gave up 3 bases and J gave up 2 bases, with 10 bases separating them. Germline CDR1 and CDR2: MNHEY and SMNVEV (reference sequence). The CDR3 is CASSLGRFNTEAFF. The CDR3, as DNA: TGTGCCAGCAGTTTGGGACGGTTTAACACTGAAGCTTTCTTT.

The chain couples TRBV7-2 to TRBJ2-5, with D perhaps matching TRBD2 (6 bases). The V gene's germline CDR1 is SGHTA and CDR2 FQGNSA. The CDR3 loop spans 13 amino acids. V was pared by 5 bases and J by 7 bases, with 14 bases between. The CDR3 reads CASSVSGARTQYF. The CDR3 DNA sequence: TGTGCCAGCAGCGTTAGCGGTGCGAGGACCCAGTACTTC. The full variable domain, with the rest looked up from reference TRBV7-2 and TRBJ2-5, is GAGVSQSPSNKVTEKGKDVELRCDPISGHTALYWYRQSLGQGLEFLIYFQGNSAPDKSGLPSDRFSAERTGGSVSTLTIQRTQQEDSAVYLCASSVSGARTQYFGPGTRLLVL.

J is TRBJ2-3 and V is TRBV5-1; 9 nucleotides line up with TRBD1. The trim removed 3 bases at V and 6 bases at J, leaving 5 bases unmatched. The CDR3 length is 14 residues. CDR1 is SGHRS and CDR2 is YFSETQ in the germline V gene. The CDR3 DNA sequence: TGCGCCAGCAGCTCGGACAGGGGAAAGGATACGCAGTATTTT. It is translated as CASSSDRGKDTQYF.

The chain employs TRBV24-1 and TRBJ1-5; D not certain. The CDR3 is 15 residues long. Between the trimmed V and J ends, which lost 5 bases and 5 bases, there was a span of 15 bases. Germline V CDR1 and CDR2: KGHDR, SFDVKD. CDR3 DNA: TGTGCCACCAGTGTAGGCCACGGGAACTATCAGCCCCAGCATTTT. This codes for CATSVGHGNYQPQHF.

V is TRBV19 and J is TRBJ2-2; D is perhaps TRBD2 (6 bases). This CDR3 has 17 residues. Trimming pared 7 bases from V and 4 bases from J, leaving 22 bases between. Germline V lookup: CDR1 LNHDA, CDR2 SQIVND (reference sequence). The DNA for the CDR3 is TGTGCCAGTACCCATCAGGAGGGCAGGGAGGCCACCGGGGAGCTGTTTTTT. Translated: CASTHQEGREATGELFF.

This clone is a singleton in its sample. The rearrangement uses TRBV7-9 and TRBJ1-2; D remains unclear. Germline V gene sequence: CDR1 SEHNR, CDR2 FQNEAQ (reference sequence). This CDR3 has 15 amino acids. The V end was cut by 0 bases, the J end by 9 bases, with 17 bases between. The CDR3 loop is CASSLAASRGSRYTF. In DNA form, the CDR3 reads TGTGCCAGCAGCTTAGCTGCCAGCCGCGGAAGTCGCTACACCTTC.

This sequence joins TRBV5-4 and TRBJ2-2; no reliable D call. Trimming took 5 bases from V and 0 from J, leaving 14 bases between them. Looked up from germline, CDR1 is SGHNT and CDR2 is YYREEE (reference sequence). The CDR3 loop spans 16 amino acids. The CDR3 sequence: CASRKEQYANTGELFF. For the CDR3, the DNA is TGTGCCAGCAGAAAGGAGCAGTACGCGAACACCGGGGAGCTGTTTTTT.

V is TRBV6-5 and J is TRBJ1-5; TRBD1 aligns across 7 bases. The V gene's germline CDR1 is MNHEY and CDR2 SVGAGI. J was trimmed by 7 bases and V by 5 bases; bases with no gene match: 5. The CDR3 totals 13 residues. The CDR3 loop is CASSSDRAQPQHF. CDR3 DNA: TGTGCCAGCAGTAGTGACAGGGCCCAGCCCCAGCATTTT.

The chain is built from TRBV3-1 (or the pseudogene TRBV3-2) and TRBJ2-7; TRBD2 might be the D (5 bases). V was clipped by 4 bases and J by 0 bases, with 19 bases between them. The length of the CDR3 is 17 residues. Germline V lookup: CDR1 LGHDT, CDR2 YNNKEL (reference sequence). The CDR3 loop is CASSPLPWELRSYEQYF. CDR3 DNA: TGTGCCAGCAGCCCTCTCCCCTGGGAGCTACGCTCCTACGAGCAGTACTTC.

This chain uses TRBV3-1 (or the pseudogene TRBV3-2) with TRBJ1-1; D call uncertain. CDR1 is LGHDT, CDR2 YNNKEL, per germline (reference sequence). This CDR3 has 15 amino acids. Between the trimmed V and J ends, which lost 1 base and 0 bases, there was a span of 9 bases. The CDR3 loop is CASSQGAGVNTEAFF. The CDR3 DNA reads TGTGCCAGCAGCCAAGGGGCCGGGGTGAACACTGAAGCTTTCTTT.

V gene TRBV6-4 combines with J gene TRBJ2-2, with a possible D match to TRBD1 (7 bases). Trimming left V 4 bases short and J 0 bases short, with 12 bases between. This CDR3 is built from 16 residues. The germline V gene encodes CDR1 MRHNA and CDR2 SNTAGT. The CDR3 protein is CASSAQGGSNTGELFF. In DNA form, the CDR3 reads TGTGCCAGCAGTGCTCAGGGGGGATCGAACACCGGGGAGCTGTTTTTT.

This rearrangement joins TRBV10-3 to TRBJ1-3; D unclear. V shed 3 bases and J shed 1 base, with 7 bases lying between them. Germline CDR1 ENHRY, CDR2 SYGVKD. This CDR3 contains 14 residues. The CDR3 here is CAISERESGNTIYF. The CDR3 DNA follows: TGTGCCATCAGTGAAAGGGAGTCTGGAAACACCATATATTTT.

The chain is built from TRBV6-5 and TRBJ2-5, with TRBD1 matching over 9 bases. This CDR3 has 15 residues. Germline values: CDR1 MNHEY, CDR2 SVGAGI. Trimming cost V 6 bases and J 5 bases; bases outside gene matches: 10. The CDR3 DNA follows: TGTGCCAGCAGCTATTCAGGGACAGGGCCCGAGACCCAGTACTTC. Translation gives CASSYSGTGPETQYF.

The sample holds a few counts of this clone. The gene calls are TRBV5-1 and TRBJ1-4; D might be TRBD1 (5 bases). The V end lost 5 bases, the J end lost 6 bases, and 14 bases lay between the germline ends. CDR1 is SGHRS, CDR2 YFSETQ, per germline. The CDR3 loop spans 14 amino acids. The CDR3 reads CASSSRGGDEKLFF. The DNA for the CDR3 is TGCGCCAGCAGTAGCCGGGGAGGGGATGAAAAACTGTTTTTT.

The chain carries TRBV7-9 and TRBJ1-3, with 9 bases fitting TRBD1. The V and J ends lost 5 bases and 7 bases, in that order; junction bases with no gene match: 3. The CDR3 totals 13 residues. The germline CDR1 and CDR2 sequences are SEHNR and FQNEAQ (reference sequence). CDR3 sequence: CASSLGQGNTIYF. As DNA, the CDR3 is TGTGCCAGCAGCCTAGGACAGGGGAACACCATATATTTT.

The chain employs TRBV25-1 and TRBJ2-7; possibly TRBD2 for D (7 bases). CDR3 size: 15 residues. CDR1 is MGHDK and CDR2 is SYGVNS in the germline V gene. Trimming shortened V by 4 bases and J by 4 bases, and 17 bases separated the two germline ends. CDR3 in amino acids: CASSARGGGRYEQYF. CDR3 nucleotide sequence: TGTGCCAGCAGTGCCAGAGGGGGGGGGCGGTACGAGCAGTACTTC.

The chain joins TRBV5-1 to TRBJ2-2; 8 nucleotides agree with TRBD1. From germline, CDR1 is SGHRS and CDR2 YFSETQ. V lost 1 base to trimming and J lost 5 bases; unmatched junction nucleotides: 4. The CDR3 covers 15 residues. The CDR3 coding sequence is TGCGCCAGCAGCTTGTTGACAGGGGAAACCGGGGAGCTGTTTTTT. This gives the protein CASSLLTGETGELFF.

The chain links TRBV25-1 to TRBJ2-1; D gene unclear. The germline CDR1 and CDR2 sequences are MGHDK and SYGVNS. This CDR3 has 15 amino acids. V lost 2 bases and J 3 bases, leaving 11 bases between the germline ends. The CDR3 sequence: CASSEPGPGYNEQFF. The CDR3 coding sequence is TGTGCCAGCAGTGAACCTGGACCGGGCTACAATGAGCAGTTCTTC.

This chain connects TRBV24-1 to TRBJ2-3; weak D call: TRBD1 (6 bases). CDR1 is KGHDR, CDR2 SFDVKD, per germline. The CDR3 has 13 residues. V dropped 6 bases and J dropped 5 bases, with 11 bases sitting between them. CDR3 sequence (DNA): TGTGCCACCAGTCTGGGGGCTCAAGATACGCAGTATTTT. Translated: CATSLGAQDTQYF.

The rearrangement uses TRBV11-3 and TRBJ2-7; 7 bases match TRBD1. Trimming at V came to 5 bases and at J to 3 bases, leaving 7 bases not matched to a gene. CDR3 size: 14 residues. Germline values: CDR1 SGHNT, CDR2 YENEEA. CDR3 loop: CASSASGQHYEQYF. CDR3 DNA: TGTGCCAGCAGCGCTTCGGGACAGCACTACGAGCAGTACTTC.

The gene calls are TRBV7-8 and TRBJ2-7, with TRBD2 as a possible D gene (7 bases). CDR1 and CDR2 from the germline V gene are SGHVS and FQNEAQ. CDR3 length: 15 amino acids. Trimming pared 1 base from V and 3 bases from J, leaving 13 bases between. The CDR3: CASSLEGGLRYEQYF. The CDR3 DNA reads TGTGCCAGCAGCTTAGAGGGGGGACTACGCTACGAGCAGTACTTC.

Only a few counts were recorded for this clone. The CDR3 sequence is CASSQLGTGYNSPLHF. The CDR3 region has the DNA TGTGCCAGCAGTCAACTGGGGACGGGCTATAATTCACCCCTCCACTTT. This chain links TRBV28 with TRBJ1-6, with D possibly being TRBD1 (5 bases). The ends were cut back, 5 bases at V and 3 bases at J, with 14 bases in the middle. The CDR3 is made up of 16 amino acids. Germline V gene data show CDR1 as MDHEN and CDR2 as SYDVKM.

V gene TRBV6-5 combines with J gene TRBJ1-1; D gene unclear. The CDR3 sequence is 15 residues long. The V end lost 0 bases, the J end lost 2 bases, and 10 bases lay between the germline ends. Germline V gives CDR1 MNHEY, CDR2 SVGAGI. The CDR3 protein is CASSYSMGSNTEAFF. Here the CDR3 DNA reads TGTGCCAGCAGTTACTCGATGGGCAGTAACACTGAAGCTTTCTTT.

The CDR3 is CASSVGWRGTDTQYF. CDR3 sequence (DNA): TGTGCCAGCAGCGTAGGTTGGCGGGGCACAGATACGCAGTATTTT. The chain carries TRBV9 and TRBJ2-3; D might be TRBD2 (5 bases). The germline V gene has CDR1 SGDLS and CDR2 YYNGEE. The CDR3 is made up of 15 amino acids. Between the trimmed V and J ends, which lost 0 bases and 1 base, there was a span of 9 bases.

The chain is built from TRBV4-2 and TRBJ1-6, with D tentatively TRBD1 (5 bases). CDR3 length: 17 residues. The germline V and J ends were trimmed by 4 bases and 0 bases, with 13 bases remaining between them. Looked up from germline, CDR1 is LGHNA and CDR2 is YNFKEQ. This chain's CDR3 is CASSLGDGSSYNSPLHF. In nucleotides, the CDR3 is TGTGCCAGCAGCCTAGGGGACGGGAGCTCCTATAATTCACCCCTCCACTTT.

This chain joins TRBV15 and TRBJ1-4; 7 bases are shared with TRBD1. The CDR3 covers 18 residues. V lost 1 base and J lost 4; bases outside the gene matches: 12. CDR1 LNHNV and CDR2 YYDKDF come from the germline V gene (reference sequence). In DNA, the CDR3 is TGTGCCACCAGCAGAGGAATTGGGACAGACTACCTTAATGAAAAACTGTTTTTT. This gives the protein CATSRGIGTDYLNEKLFF.

This clone is a singleton in its sample. V usage is TRBV6-1 and J usage is TRBJ1-6; 8 bases map to TRBD1. The germline CDR1 and CDR2 sequences are MNHNS and SASEGT. V dropped 2 bases and J dropped 7; count of bases not matched to a gene: 1. The CDR3 is 14 residues long. CDR3 bases: TGTGCCAGCAGTGAAAGGACAGGGAATTCACCCCTCCACTTT. This sequence encodes CASSERTGNSPLHF.

This rearrangement joins TRBV5-1 to TRBJ1-3, with TRBD1 identical over 7 bases. CDR1 and CDR2 from the germline V gene are SGHRS and YFSETQ. V dropped 0 bases and J dropped 0; count of bases not matched to a gene: 3. There are 16 residues in the CDR3. CDR3 loop: CASSLATGSSGNTIYF. The CDR3 DNA is TGCGCCAGCAGCTTGGCGACAGGGTCCTCTGGAAACACCATATATTTT. Combining the CDR3 with reference TRBV5-1 and TRBJ1-3 gives the whole variable domain KAGVTQTPRYLIKTRGQQVTLSCSPISGHRSVSWYQQTPGQGLQFLFEYFSETQRNKGNFPGRFSGRQFSNSRSEMNVSTLELGDSALYLCASSLATGSSGNTIYFGEGSWLTVV.

This clone was observed a handful of times. The rearrangement links TRBV4-2 to TRBJ1-6; 10 positions agree with TRBD1. V lost 0 bases to trimming and J lost 9 bases; unmatched junction nucleotides: 2. Germline values: CDR1 LGHNA, CDR2 YNFKEQ. CDR3 length: 15 amino acids. This chain's CDR3 is CASSQEDRGISPLHF. The DNA for the CDR3 is TGTGCCAGCAGCCAAGAGGACAGGGGGATTTCACCCCTCCACTTT.

Here the CDR3 reads CATSDSGTGSYEQYF. Here the CDR3 DNA reads TGTGCCACCAGTGATTCCGGGACAGGGAGCTACGAGCAGTACTTC. The V and J genes are TRBV24-1 and TRBJ2-7; 9 bases are a match to TRBD1. V lost 2 bases and J lost 3; bases outside the gene matches: 4. Germline loops: CDR1 KGHDR, CDR2 SFDVKD. CDR3 length equals 15 residues.

The chain uses TRBV29-1 and TRBJ2-3; 10 bases align to TRBD1. After removal of 3 bases from V and 0 bases from J, the junction contained 3 bases not matched to a gene. This CDR3 region has 15 residues. Germline CDR1 is SQVTM and CDR2 is ANQGSEA. The CDR3 DNA reads TGCAGCGTTGAGAGACAGGGGGCGAGCACAGATACGCAGTATTTT. It codes for CSVERQGASTDTQYF.